This TCR beta chain was sequenced for a study of T cells in tuberculosis. Across the study: IGRA-negative adolescents, IGRA-positive adolescents with latent tuberculosis and adults with active tuberculosis formed this South African cohort.

Study-level points and caveats: Smaller alpha distances in active tuberculosis partly reflected shorter CDR3-alpha lengths. Classification accuracy was 85% to 90% (AUROC around 0.9) with the GMM-specific repertoire. Cases with active tuberculosis were adults, while controls were adolescents.

Of note for this clone: Its specificity is unknown.

The CDR3 consists of 15 residues. V was shortened by 7 bases and J by 2 bases, with 16 bases between the two germline ends. From germline, CDR1 is MNHEY and CDR2 SMNVEV (reference sequence). The protocol was immunoSEQ multiplex PCR, while the TCRdb copy is restricted to in-frame clones and leaves out a portion. Seen here are about 43,000 clones, around 94% observed once, and the top ten hold roughly 2%. This receptor was identified in a donor aged 10 to 29 with latent tuberculosis or without tuberculosis infection. Some clones in this sample may be carry-over from other donors' samples. The chain recombines TRBV27 with TRBJ2-3; tentatively, D is TRBD1 (5 bases). The sample consisted of PBMCs. This CDR3 reads CASTLRDGYTDTQYF. In DNA, the CDR3 is TGTGCCAGCACCCTCAGGGATGGGTACACAGATACGCAGTATTTT.